The rows below give T cell receptor beta chains drawn from one sample of a study of shared clonotypes between healthy human individuals. Assay used: immunoSEQ multiplex PCR; TCRdb lists only in-frame clones, some missing. The sample consists of about 1 million clones, under 80% of them appearing once. The specimen was memory CD4+ T cells sorted from blood. The receptor source for this set is a man between 18 and 35 years old in good health. The CDR3 runs from the conserved cysteine through the conserved F or W. A D gene is named only where the DNA matches it firmly.

TRBD1 | TRBJ2-2 | TRBV27 | CASSSQGTGELFF
. | TRBJ2-3 | TRBV9 | CASSVDSLTDTQYF
. | TRBJ2-5 | TRBV5-1 | CASSSEGYPTETQYF
. | TRBJ2-7 | TRBV4-1 | CASSQEGPHGQYF
. | TRBJ1-2 | TRBV18 | CASSPGGNYGYTF
. | TRBJ2-3 | TRBV5-1 | CASEGTDTQYF
. | TRBJ1-1 | TRBV30 | CAAGQNTEAFF
. | TRBJ1-3 | TRBV28 | CASREQGTGGNTIYF
TRBD2 | TRBJ2-5 | TRBV9 | CASSVGLAGGRETQYF
. | TRBJ2-1 | TRBV27 | CASAQTGQEQFF
TRBD2 | TRBJ2-7 | TRBV4-3 | CASSQDFASGRPYEQYF